This T cell receptor (beta chain) was retrieved from a study of blood T cell repertoires in COVID-19. The wider study: Whether acute or convalescent, the COVID-19 samples came from the United States, Italy and Spain. PBMCs, B-cell-depleted T cells, or T cells provided the cDNA or gDNA that made up the material.

The germline CDR1 and CDR2 sequences are SQVTM and ANQGSEA. The V end lost 4 bases, the J end lost 0 bases, and 13 bases lay between the germline ends. There are 15 residues in the CDR3. In the original analysis: How many nucleated cells were present was estimated from reference gene primer amplification. Libraries were prepared by immunoSEQ multiplex PCR; TCRdb keeps only in-frame clonotypes and omits some of them. The V and J calls and the clone size are those of that table, but D and trimming were determined from the DNA. The data show 240,000 or so clones, with roughly 90% seen just once and 0.8% held by the top ten.

V gene TRBV29-1 combines with J gene TRBJ1-3; a possible D gene is TRBD1 (6 bases). This TCR was recovered from a woman in her twenties or thirties with acute or convalescent COVID-19. The source material was peripheral blood. CDR3 in amino acids: CSVVGAPSSGNTIYF. CDR3 sequence (DNA): TGCAGCGTTGTGGGGGCTCCGAGCTCTGGAAACACCATATATTTT.